These T cell receptor beta chains were read from a single sample in a study of somatic mutations in cytotoxic T cells in rheumatoid arthritis. Produced via immunoSEQ multiplex PCR; TCRdb's table is partial and in-frame only. This table has 20,000 to 25,000 clones, roughly 80% appearing once. The sequencing input was CD8+ T cells sorted from blood. These receptors originate from an adult with rheumatoid arthritis. Each CDR3 is given with its conserved first and last residue. The D gene is left open where the match is weak. Clone sizes are given selectively: once, few, many, or a class where the clone is expanded.

d_gene: TRBD1
v_gene: TRBV7-6
abundance: few
j_gene: TRBJ2-1
CDR3aa: CASSSSGTGEGNEQFF
CDR3nt: TGTGCCAGCAGCTCCTCTGGGACAGGGGAAGGCAATGAGCAGTTCTTC

d_gene: NA
v_gene: TRBV7-9
abundance: NA
j_gene: TRBJ1-6
CDR3aa: CASSQGRRSPLHF
CDR3nt: TGTGCCAGCAGTCAGGGTCGGCGTTCACCCCTCCACTTT

d_gene: NA
v_gene: TRBV5-6
abundance: NA
j_gene: TRBJ2-2
CDR3aa: CASSRVGAQGELFF
CDR3nt: TGTGCCAGCAGTCGCGTGGGGGCGCAAGGGGAGCTGTTTTTT

d_gene: NA
v_gene: TRBV2
abundance: NA
j_gene: TRBJ2-1
CDR3aa: CASSEWLAGQGNEQFF
CDR3nt: TGTGCCAGCAGTGAGTGGCTAGCGGGACAGGGGAATGAGCAGTTCTTC

d_gene: TRBD2
v_gene: TRBV6-6
abundance: NA
j_gene: TRBJ2-3
CDR3aa: CASSYDGGAPDTQYF
CDR3nt: TGTGCCAGCAGTTACGACGGGGGGGCCCCAGATACGCAGTATTTT

d_gene: NA
v_gene: TRBV15
abundance: NA
j_gene: TRBJ1-3
CDR3aa: CATSRDRPLSSGNTIYF
CDR3nt: TGTGCCACCAGCAGAGATCGTCCACTAAGCTCTGGAAACACCATATATTTT

d_gene: NA
v_gene: TRBV2
abundance: NA
j_gene: TRBJ2-1
CDR3aa: CASSEGVGTSYNEQFF
CDR3nt: TGTGCCAGCAGTGAGGGGGTGGGCACTTCCTACAATGAGCAGTTCTTC

d_gene: NA
v_gene: TRBV19
abundance: NA
j_gene: TRBJ2-1
CDR3aa: CASSEAAYNEQFF
CDR3nt: TGTGCCAGTAGTGAGGCTGCCTACAATGAGCAGTTCTTC

d_gene: TRBD2
v_gene: TRBV7-9
abundance: NA
j_gene: TRBJ2-3
CDR3aa: CASSLVGGTTDTQYF
CDR3nt: TGTGCCAGCAGCTTAGTCGGGGGGACCACAGATACGCAGTATTTT

d_gene: NA
v_gene: TRBV6-6
abundance: NA
j_gene: TRBJ1-2
CDR3aa: CASSLRGGVGYGYTF
CDR3nt: TGTGCCAGCAGCCTACGGGGGGGCGTAGGGTATGGCTACACCTTC

d_gene: TRBD2
v_gene: TRBV7-9
abundance: once
j_gene: TRBJ2-7
CDR3aa: CASSLGLADEQYF
CDR3nt: TGTGCCAGCAGCTTAGGACTAGCCGACGAGCAGTACTTC

d_gene: TRBD2
v_gene: TRBV11-2
abundance: NA
j_gene: TRBJ2-1
CDR3aa: CASSFRRGENNEQFF
CDR3nt: TGTGCCAGCAGCTTTCGGCGGGGGGAAAACAATGAGCAGTTCTTC

d_gene: NA
v_gene: TRBV5-1
abundance: NA
j_gene: TRBJ1-2
CDR3aa: CASSLAAFNYGYTF
CDR3nt: TGCGCCAGCAGCTTGGCCGCATTTAACTATGGCTACACCTTC

d_gene: NA
v_gene: TRBV7-9
abundance: few
j_gene: TRBJ2-3
CDR3aa: CATLTDTQYF
CDR3nt: TGTGCCACGCTCACAGATACGCAGTATTTT

d_gene: NA
v_gene: TRBV27
abundance: NA
j_gene: TRBJ2-5
CDR3aa: CASSLGAKETQYF
CDR3nt: TGTGCCAGCAGTTTAGGGGCGAAGGAGACCCAGTACTTC

d_gene: NA
v_gene: TRBV19
abundance: few
j_gene: TRBJ2-2
CDR3aa: CASSHDREVGGELFF
CDR3nt: TGTGCCAGTAGCCACGACAGGGAGGTAGGCGGGGAGCTGTTTTTT

d_gene: NA
v_gene: TRBV7-7
abundance: NA
j_gene: TRBJ1-1
CDR3aa: CASSFLCDAEAFF
CDR3nt: TGTGCTAGCAGCTTCCTGTGTGATGCTGAAGCTTTCTTT

d_gene: TRBD2
v_gene: TRBV2
abundance: NA
j_gene: TRBJ2-7
CDR3aa: CASSEGGLAGGYEQYF
CDR3nt: TGTGCCAGCAGTGAAGGTGGACTAGCGGGAGGCTATGAGCAGTACTTC

d_gene: NA
v_gene: TRBV4-3
abundance: NA
j_gene: TRBJ2-1
CDR3aa: CASSQDYGPRDEQFF
CDR3nt: TGCGCCAGCAGCCAAGATTACGGTCCGCGGGATGAGCAGTTCTTC

d_gene: NA
v_gene: TRBV7-3
abundance: NA
j_gene: TRBJ2-3
CDR3aa: CASSLYGSLNTQYF
CDR3nt: TGTGCCAGCAGCTTGTATGGAAGTTTGAATACGCAGTATTTT

d_gene: NA
v_gene: TRBV10-2
abundance: few
j_gene: TRBJ1-3
CDR3aa: CASSLNRADSGNTIYF
CDR3nt: TGCGCCAGCAGCTTGAACCGGGCCGACTCTGGAAACACCATATATTTT

d_gene: NA
v_gene: TRBV6-1
abundance: NA
j_gene: TRBJ2-7
CDR3aa: CAAGLFSYEQYF
CDR3nt: TGTGCAGCGGGCCTCTTCTCCTACGAGCAGTACTTC

d_gene: NA
v_gene: TRBV2
abundance: NA
j_gene: TRBJ1-3
CDR3aa: CASSEDGSSGNTIYF
CDR3nt: TGTGCCAGCAGTGAGGACGGGAGCTCTGGAAACACCATATATTTT

d_gene: NA
v_gene: TRBV15
abundance: NA
j_gene: TRBJ1-2
CDR3aa: CATSRGNGYTF
CDR3nt: TGTGCCACCAGCAGAGGAAATGGCTACACCTTC

d_gene: NA
v_gene: TRBV9
abundance: NA
j_gene: TRBJ2-1
CDR3aa: CASSQGSTTYNEQFF
CDR3nt: TGTGCCAGCAGCCAGGGGAGTACTACCTACAATGAGCAGTTCTTC

d_gene: NA
v_gene: TRBV4-3
abundance: NA
j_gene: TRBJ1-5
CDR3aa: CASSPDPWQSNQPQHF
CDR3nt: TGCGCCAGCAGCCCCGACCCCTGGCAGAGCAATCAGCCCCAGCATTTT

d_gene: NA
v_gene: TRBV9
abundance: NA
j_gene: TRBJ2-7
CDR3aa: CASSVSGVGYEQYF
CDR3nt: TGTGCCAGCAGCGTATCAGGAGTAGGCTACGAGCAGTACTTC

d_gene: TRBD1
v_gene: TRBV27
abundance: NA
j_gene: TRBJ1-4
CDR3aa: CASSFLDRAGANEKLFF
CDR3nt: TGTGCCAGCAGTTTCCTGGACAGGGCTGGGGCTAATGAAAAACTGTTTTTT

d_gene: NA
v_gene: TRBV7-9
abundance: few
j_gene: TRBJ2-1
CDR3aa: CASSLGGATRNEQFF
CDR3nt: TGTGCCAGCAGCTTAGGAGGGGCCACACGTAATGAGCAGTTCTTC

d_gene: TRBD1
v_gene: TRBV27
abundance: NA
j_gene: TRBJ1-4
CDR3aa: CASRPSGTGLTNEKLFF
CDR3nt: TGTGCCAGCAGACCATCCGGGACAGGGCTAACTAATGAAAAACTGTTTTTT